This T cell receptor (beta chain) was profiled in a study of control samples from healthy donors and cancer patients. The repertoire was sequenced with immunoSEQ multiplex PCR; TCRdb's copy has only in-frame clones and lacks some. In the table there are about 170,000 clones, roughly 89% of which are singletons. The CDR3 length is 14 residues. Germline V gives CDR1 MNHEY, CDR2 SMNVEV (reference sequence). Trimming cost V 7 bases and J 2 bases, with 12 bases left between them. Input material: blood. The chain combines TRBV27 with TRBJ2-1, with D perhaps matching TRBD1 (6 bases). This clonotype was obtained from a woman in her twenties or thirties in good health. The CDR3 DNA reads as TGTGCCAGCACTCGGGACAAGGCCTACAATGAGCAGTTCTTC. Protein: CASTRDKAYNEQFF.